The clone carrying this T cell receptor (beta chain) has just a few counts. The antigen remains undetermined. The germline V gene encodes CDR1 SQVTM and CDR2 ANQGSEA. The CDR3 extends over 12 amino acids. V was trimmed by 7 bases and J by 5 bases, leaving 13 bases between them. The data belong to a study of response to subunit inactivated influenza vaccine. Using its own MiXCR run on the RT-PCR reads, TCRdb lists one record per CDR3 protein. The table has 500,000 to 600,000 distinct CDR3 sequences, less than 10% seen once. Whole-study findings and limits: T cells newly recruited by each seasonal influenza vaccination are few, the authors suggested.

The genes are TRBV29-1 and TRBJ2-3; no reliable D call. The origin of this receptor is a man between 45 and 75 years old who received an inactivated influenza vaccine. The starting material was PBMCs from blood, obtained 23 months after vaccination. CDR3 protein: CSARPALDTQYF. The DNA for the CDR3 is TGCAGCGCCCGCCCGGCCCTAGATACGCAGTATTTT.